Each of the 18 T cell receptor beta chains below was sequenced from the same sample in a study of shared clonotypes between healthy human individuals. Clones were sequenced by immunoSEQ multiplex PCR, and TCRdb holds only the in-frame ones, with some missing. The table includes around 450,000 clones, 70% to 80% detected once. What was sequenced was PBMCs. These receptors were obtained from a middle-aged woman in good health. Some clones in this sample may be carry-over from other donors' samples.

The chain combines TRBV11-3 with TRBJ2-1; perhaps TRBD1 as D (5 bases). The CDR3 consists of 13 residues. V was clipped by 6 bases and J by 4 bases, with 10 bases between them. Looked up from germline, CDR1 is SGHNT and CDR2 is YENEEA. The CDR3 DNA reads TGTGCCAGCAGTAGGGGCGGATACAATGAGCAGTTCTTC. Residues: CASSRGGYNEQFF. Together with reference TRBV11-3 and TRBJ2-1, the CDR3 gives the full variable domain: EAGVVQSPRYKIIEKKQPVAFWCNPISGHNTLYWYLQNLGQGPELLIRYENEEAVDDSQLPKDRFSAERLKGVDSTLKIQPAELGDSAVYLCASSRGGYNEQFFGPGTRLTVL.

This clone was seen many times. CDR3 coding DNA: TGTGCAGCAGAGGGCCTTAACTATGGCTACACCTTC. Protein: CAAEGLNYGYTF. The chain links TRBV28 to TRBJ1-2, with D unclear. This CDR3 spans 12 amino acids. Germline V lookup: CDR1 MDHEN, CDR2 SYDVKM.

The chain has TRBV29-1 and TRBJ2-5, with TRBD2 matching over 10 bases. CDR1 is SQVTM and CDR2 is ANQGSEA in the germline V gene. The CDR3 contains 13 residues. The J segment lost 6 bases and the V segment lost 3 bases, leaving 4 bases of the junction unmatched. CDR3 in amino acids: CSVEPSGSKTQYF. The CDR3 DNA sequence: TGCAGCGTTGAGCCTAGCGGGAGTAAGACCCAGTACTTC.

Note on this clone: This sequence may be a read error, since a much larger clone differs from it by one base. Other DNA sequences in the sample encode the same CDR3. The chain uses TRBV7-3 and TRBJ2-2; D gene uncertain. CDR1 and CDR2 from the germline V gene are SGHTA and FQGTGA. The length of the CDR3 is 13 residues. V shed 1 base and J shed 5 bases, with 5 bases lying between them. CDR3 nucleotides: TGTGCCAGCAGCTTAATAGGGACCGGGGAGCTGTTTTTT. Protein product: CASSLIGTGELFF.

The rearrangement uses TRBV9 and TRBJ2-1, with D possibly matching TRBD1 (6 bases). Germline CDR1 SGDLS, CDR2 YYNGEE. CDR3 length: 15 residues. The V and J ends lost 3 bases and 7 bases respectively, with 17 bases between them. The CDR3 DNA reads TGTGCCAGCAGCGCATCCGGGACAAGTGGGAATGAGCAGTTCTTC. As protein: CASSASGTSGNEQFF.

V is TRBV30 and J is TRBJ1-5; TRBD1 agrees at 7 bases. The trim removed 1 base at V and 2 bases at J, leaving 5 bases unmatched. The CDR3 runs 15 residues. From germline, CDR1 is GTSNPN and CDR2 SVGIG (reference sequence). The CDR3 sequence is CAWSGGGAGNQPQHF. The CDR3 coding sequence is TGTGCCTGGAGTGGAGGGGGCGCCGGCAATCAGCCCCAGCATTTT.

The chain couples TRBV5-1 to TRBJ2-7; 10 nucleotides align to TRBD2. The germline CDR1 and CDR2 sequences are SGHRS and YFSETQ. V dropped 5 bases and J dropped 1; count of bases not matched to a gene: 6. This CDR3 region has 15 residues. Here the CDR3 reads CASSSRTSGSYEQYF. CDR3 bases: TGCGCCAGCAGTTCAAGGACTAGCGGATCCTACGAGCAGTACTTC. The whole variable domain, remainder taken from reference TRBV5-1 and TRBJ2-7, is KAGVTQTPRYLIKTRGQQVTLSCSPISGHRSVSWYQQTPGQGLQFLFEYFSETQRNKGNFPGRFSGRQFSNSRSEMNVSTLELGDSALYLCASSSRTSGSYEQYFGPGTRLTVT.

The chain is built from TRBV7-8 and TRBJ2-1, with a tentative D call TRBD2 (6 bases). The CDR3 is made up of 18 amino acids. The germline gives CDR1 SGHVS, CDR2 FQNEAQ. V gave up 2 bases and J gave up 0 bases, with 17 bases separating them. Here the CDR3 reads CASSLTPYRRGSYNEQFF. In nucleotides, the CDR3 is TGTGCCAGCAGCTTAACTCCCTACAGGCGGGGCTCCTACAATGAGCAGTTCTTC.

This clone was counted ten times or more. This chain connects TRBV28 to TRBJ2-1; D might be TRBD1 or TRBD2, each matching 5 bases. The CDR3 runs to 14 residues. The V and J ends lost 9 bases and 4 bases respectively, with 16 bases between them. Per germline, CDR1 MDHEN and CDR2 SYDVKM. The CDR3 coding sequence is TGTGCCAGTCGACCGGGGCAGGAGTACAATGAGCAGTTCTTC. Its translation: CASRPGQEYNEQFF.

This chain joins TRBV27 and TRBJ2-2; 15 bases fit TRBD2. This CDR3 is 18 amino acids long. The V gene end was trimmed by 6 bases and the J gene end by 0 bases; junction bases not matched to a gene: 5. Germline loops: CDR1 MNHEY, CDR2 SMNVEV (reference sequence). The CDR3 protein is CASSPGLAGGTNTGELFF. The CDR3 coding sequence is TGTGCCAGCAGCCCTGGACTAGCGGGAGGGACGAACACCGGGGAGCTGTTTTTT.

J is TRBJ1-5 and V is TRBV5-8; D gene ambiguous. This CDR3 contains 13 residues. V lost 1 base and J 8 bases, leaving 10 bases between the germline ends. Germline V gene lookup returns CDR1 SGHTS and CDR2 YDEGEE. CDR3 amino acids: CASSLPNREPQHF. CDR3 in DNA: TGTGCCAGCAGCTTGCCCAATAGGGAGCCCCAGCATTTT.

The DNA of the CDR3 is TGTGCCAGCGGCCCAAACGGGGGCACTGAAGCTTTCTTT. It yields the protein CASGPNGGTEAFF. The chain combines TRBV6-5 with TRBJ1-1, with D maybe TRBD1 (5 bases). V lost 8 bases to trimming and J lost 4 bases, with 14 bases between them. This CDR3 contains 13 residues. Germline CDR1 and CDR2: MNHEY and SVGAGI.

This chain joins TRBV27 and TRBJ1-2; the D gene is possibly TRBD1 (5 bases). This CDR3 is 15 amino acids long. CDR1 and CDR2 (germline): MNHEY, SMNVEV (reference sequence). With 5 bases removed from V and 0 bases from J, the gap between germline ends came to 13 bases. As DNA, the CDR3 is TGTGCCAGCAGTCTAGGGGCCTCCCCTAACTATGGCTACACCTTC. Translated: CASSLGASPNYGYTF.

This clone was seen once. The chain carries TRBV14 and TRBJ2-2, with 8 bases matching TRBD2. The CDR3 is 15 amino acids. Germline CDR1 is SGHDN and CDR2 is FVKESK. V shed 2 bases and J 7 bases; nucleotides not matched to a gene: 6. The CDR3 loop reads CASSQYGRDHGELFF. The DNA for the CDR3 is TGTGCCAGCAGCCAATACGGGAGGGACCACGGGGAGCTGTTTTTT.

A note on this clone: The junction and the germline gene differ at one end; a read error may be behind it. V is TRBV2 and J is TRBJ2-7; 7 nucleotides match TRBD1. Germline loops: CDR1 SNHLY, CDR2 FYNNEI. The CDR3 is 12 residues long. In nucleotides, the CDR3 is TGTGCCAGCAGTGAAGCGGGTCCAGGGGGACACTTC. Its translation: CASSEAGPGGHF.

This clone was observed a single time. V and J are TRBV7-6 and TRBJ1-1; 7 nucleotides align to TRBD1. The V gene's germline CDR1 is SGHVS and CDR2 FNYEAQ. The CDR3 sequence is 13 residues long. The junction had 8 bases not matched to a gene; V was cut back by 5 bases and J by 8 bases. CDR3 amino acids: CASSLTRQGEAFF. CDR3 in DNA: TGTGCCAGCAGCCTAACCCGACAGGGCGAAGCTTTCTTT.

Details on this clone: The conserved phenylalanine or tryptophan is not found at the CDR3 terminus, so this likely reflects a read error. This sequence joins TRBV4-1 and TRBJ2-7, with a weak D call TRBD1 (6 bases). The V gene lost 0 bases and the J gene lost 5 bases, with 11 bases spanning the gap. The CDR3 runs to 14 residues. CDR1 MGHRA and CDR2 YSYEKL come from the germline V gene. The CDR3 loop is CASSQDTGRDEQYL. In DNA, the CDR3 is TGCGCCAGCAGCCAAGACACAGGGCGGGACGAGCAGTACCTC.

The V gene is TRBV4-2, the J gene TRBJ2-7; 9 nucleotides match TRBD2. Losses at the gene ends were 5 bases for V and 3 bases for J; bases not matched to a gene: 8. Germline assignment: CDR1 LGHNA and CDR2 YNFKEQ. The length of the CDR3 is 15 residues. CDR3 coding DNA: TGTGCCAGCAGCTTGGGGCTAGCGGGAATCTACGAGCAGTACTTC. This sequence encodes CASSLGLAGIYEQYF.